This TCR beta chain was sequenced during a study of OX40 agonist ivuxolimab in advanced cancers. Study-level background: Every 2 weeks, patients got intravenous ivuxolimab at one of six dose levels (0.01-10 mg/kg). From 23 to 79 years was the age range, with a mean of around 57 years, and around 80% were male. Three patients showed partial responses: one hepatocellular carcinoma and two cutaneous melanoma cases.

Study conclusions and caveats: Among the lowest peripheral clonal expansion occurred in 0.1-3.0 mg/kg partial responders.

Comment on this clone: Antigen: not known.

Germline CDR1 is SQVTM and CDR2 is ANQGSEA. The CDR3 spans 13 residues. The V gene lost 5 bases and the J gene lost 2 bases, with 10 bases spanning the gap. Sequencing was performed with immunoSEQ multiplex PCR; in TCRdb, only in-frame clones are kept and a portion is missing. This table holds almost 70,000 clones, 89% found once. The sequencing here drew on CD4+ or CD8+ T cells sorted from blood, taken in a trial of the OX40 agonist ivuxolimab. This receptor was obtained from an adult with an advanced solid tumor such as melanoma, head and neck, liver or kidney cancer. The chain joins TRBV29-1 to TRBJ1-5; a possible D gene is TRBD1 (5 bases). The chain's CDR3 is CSVIVGGNQPQHF. Here the CDR3 DNA reads TGCAGCGTTATAGTAGGGGGCAATCAGCCCCAGCATTTT.